What follows are 14 T cell receptor beta chains derived from one specimen sequenced in a study of cytomegalovirus exposure and HLA in healthy donors. The PCR contained 60 Vbeta and 13 Jbeta primers. Profiling relied on immunoSEQ multiplex PCR, and the TCRdb table lists in-frame clones only, not all of them. The sample comprises roughly 180,000 clones, around 75% of which are singletons, and about 7.7% rests with the top ten. Sequencing used PBMCs. Receptors originate from a woman aged 40-49 years in good health and CMV-seropositive.

CDR3 DNA sequence: TGCAGCGTTGAAGATGGGGCTGAGACGCACGGAAACACCATATATTTT. Residues: CSVEDGAETHGNTIYF. V gene TRBV29-1 combines with J gene TRBJ1-3, with D possibly matching TRBD1 (5 bases). The V end lost 0 bases, the J end lost 4 bases, and 16 bases lay between the germline ends. Germline assignment: CDR1 SQVTM and CDR2 ANQGSEA. CDR3 length: 16 amino acids.

The chain employs TRBV7-9 and TRBJ1-4; 8 bases are a match to TRBD1. V shed 2 bases, J shed 7 bases, and the junction held 9 bases outside the gene matches. Germline CDR1 SEHNR, CDR2 FQNEAQ (reference sequence). The CDR3 is made up of 16 amino acids. CDR3 coding DNA: TGTGCCAGCAGCTTAAAATCGCCCGGGACAGGTGAAAAACTGTTTTTT. It codes for CASSLKSPGTGEKLFF.

The rearrangement uses TRBV10-3 and TRBJ2-3; possible D gene TRBD2, 6 bases. V lost 4 bases and J lost 7, with 18 bases in between. The CDR3 has 15 amino acids. Germline CDR1 reads ENHRY; CDR2 reads SYGVKD. CDR3 sequence: CAISALGGAQYTQYF. CDR3 nucleotide sequence: TGTGCCATCAGTGCCTTGGGGGGAGCACAATATACGCAGTATTTT.

This chain uses TRBV6-5 with TRBJ2-7; TRBD1 agrees at 8 bases. V gave up 7 bases and J gave up 1 base; unmatched junction bases: 9. The CDR3 length is 15 residues. CDR1 and CDR2 from the germline V gene are MNHEY and SVGAGI. Written as DNA, the CDR3 is TGTGCCAGCAAGGACCTCGGGACAGGATCCTACGAGCAGTACTTC. Translated, it gives CASKDLGTGSYEQYF.

The rearrangement links TRBV19 to TRBJ1-2, with D possibly being TRBD1 (5 bases). CDR3 size: 14 residues. Germline V lookup: CDR1 LNHDA, CDR2 SQIVND (reference sequence). V lost 5 bases, J lost 3 bases, and 13 bases lay in between. CDR3 sequence: CASSAQGGDYGYTF. The DNA for the CDR3 is TGTGCCAGTAGTGCGCAGGGCGGAGACTATGGCTACACCTTC.

This chain links TRBV6-6 with TRBJ2-1, with D tentatively TRBD1 (6 bases). V shed 8 bases and J shed 3 bases, with 14 bases lying between them. The CDR3 consists of 14 residues. CDR1 and CDR2 (germline): MNHNY, SVGAGI (reference sequence). CDR3 amino acids: CASWGTSSYNEQFF. CDR3 in DNA: TGTGCCAGCTGGGGGACATCGAGCTACAATGAGCAGTTCTTC.

The V call is TRBV4-3, the J call TRBJ1-6; 10 bases are a match to TRBD1. The CDR3 contains 15 residues. Germline CDR1 and CDR2: LGHNA and YSLEER. J was trimmed by 10 bases and V by 3 bases; bases with no gene match: 6. This chain's CDR3 is CASSQGTGAQSPLHF. DNA for the CDR3: TGCGCCAGCAGCCAGGGGACAGGGGCCCAATCACCCCTCCACTTT.

The J gene is TRBJ1-2, the V gene TRBV6-5; tentatively, D is TRBD1 (5 bases). This CDR3 region has 11 residues. V was trimmed by 6 bases and J by 8 bases, leaving 10 bases between them. CDR1 MNHEY and CDR2 SVGAGI come from the germline V gene. The CDR3 is CASSQRGGYTF. The CDR3 nucleotides are TGTGCCAGCAGCCAGCGGGGGGGCTACACCTTC.

This clone was counted between two and nine times. The chain employs TRBV30 and TRBJ2-3; D unclear. The CDR3 sequence is 12 residues long. From germline, CDR1 is GTSNPN and CDR2 SVGIG (reference sequence). The V end lost 1 base, the J end lost 4 bases, and 6 bases lay between the germline ends. The CDR3 coding sequence is TGTGCCTGGAGTGCCGGTCCAGATACGCAGTATTTT. Protein sequence: CAWSAGPDTQYF.

This clone was detected only a few times. The chain couples TRBV6-1 to TRBJ2-7; TRBD1 agrees at 8 bases. There are 12 residues in the CDR3. The germline V gene has CDR1 MNHNS and CDR2 SASEGT. V shed 6 bases, J shed 4 bases, and the junction held 2 bases outside the gene matches. The CDR3 region has the DNA TGTGCCAGCAGCCGGACAGGGTACGAGCAGTACTTC. Translation: CASSRTGYEQYF.

This sequence joins TRBV10-1 and TRBJ1-3; D ambiguous. CDR3 size: 13 residues. Germline V CDR1 and CDR2: WNHNN, SYGVQD (reference sequence). Trimming removed 3 bases from V and 0 bases from J, with 3 bases in between. The CDR3 bases are TGCGCCAGCAGTGACAACTCTGGAAACACCATATATTTT. Its protein is CASSDNSGNTIYF.

The J gene is TRBJ1-2, the V gene TRBV28; no definite D call. Trimming shortened V by 7 bases and J by 4 bases, and 16 bases separated the two germline ends. The germline V gene encodes CDR1 MDHEN and CDR2 SYDVKM. This CDR3 is 14 amino acids long. The CDR3 DNA reads as TGTGCCAGCAAGGGTCGGGATCCTTCCTATGGCTACACCTTC. Protein product: CASKGRDPSYGYTF.

The V and J genes are TRBV9 and TRBJ2-7; D gene unclear. Germline values: CDR1 SGDLS, CDR2 YYNGEE. The V end was cut by 9 bases, the J end by 0 bases, with 10 bases between. The CDR3 length is 12 residues. CDR3: CATSLSSYEQYF. The CDR3 DNA follows: TGTGCCACATCCCTGAGCTCCTACGAGCAGTACTTC.

This sequence joins TRBV7-9 and TRBJ1-2; D possibly corresponds to TRBD1 (5 bases). V lost 1 base, J lost 6 bases, and 24 bases lay in between. This CDR3 is built from 18 residues. The germline V gene has CDR1 SEHNR and CDR2 FQNEAQ (reference sequence). The CDR3 spells CASSLDRLLGLAGDGYTF. The CDR3, as DNA: TGTGCCAGCAGCTTAGATAGGCTTTTGGGACTGGCGGGAGATGGCTACACCTTC. Full variable domain (outside the CDR3, taken from reference TRBV7-9 and TRBJ1-2): DTGVSQNPRHKITKRGQNVTFRCDPISEHNRLYWYRQTLGQGPEFLTYFQNEAQLEKSRLLSDRFSAERPKGSFSTLEIQRTEQGDSAMYLCASSLDRLLGLAGDGYTFGSGTRLTVV.